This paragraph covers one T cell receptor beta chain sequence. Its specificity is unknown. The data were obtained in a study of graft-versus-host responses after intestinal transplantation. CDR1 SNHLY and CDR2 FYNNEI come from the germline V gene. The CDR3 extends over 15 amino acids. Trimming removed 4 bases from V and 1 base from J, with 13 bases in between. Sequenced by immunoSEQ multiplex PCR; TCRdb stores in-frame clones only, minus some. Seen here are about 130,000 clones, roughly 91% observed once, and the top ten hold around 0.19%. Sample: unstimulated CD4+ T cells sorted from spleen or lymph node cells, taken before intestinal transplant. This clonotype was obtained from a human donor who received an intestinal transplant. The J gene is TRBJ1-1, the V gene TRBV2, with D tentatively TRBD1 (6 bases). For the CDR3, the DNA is TGTGCCAGCAGTGTTGGGGGGGCGTCGAACACTGAAGCTTTCTTT. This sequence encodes CASSVGGASNTEAFF.